The 11 T cell receptor beta chains below come from one sample, sequenced in a study of breast tumors, draining lymph nodes, adjacent tissues. TCRdb passed the multiplex PCR reads through MiXCR, listing each CDR3 protein once. The sample shows approximately 210,000 distinct CDR3 sequences, about 30% of them seen only once. Breast cancer patients provided tissue from their axillary draining lymph nodes. The sample comprised axillary lymph node tissue. The receptors originated from a female donor with breast cancer. Some clones in this sample may be carry-over from other donors' samples.

This clonotype came up many times. The chain carries TRBV19 and TRBJ2-1, with D perhaps matching TRBD2 (6 bases). The CDR3 sequence is 14 residues long. Germline CDR1 is LNHDA and CDR2 is SQIVND (reference sequence). Trimming took 5 bases from V and 5 from J, leaving 13 bases between them. CDR3 residues: CASSYLAQHNEQFF. The CDR3 nucleotides read TGTGCCAGTAGTTATCTAGCGCAGCACAATGAGCAGTTCTTC.

This clonotype came up many times. The rearrangement joins TRBV11-2 to TRBJ1-4, with D uncertain. The CDR3 runs 13 residues. Germline-derived CDR1 and CDR2 are SGHAT and FQNNGV. Trimming shortened V by 5 bases and J by 8 bases, and 12 bases separated the two germline ends. This chain's CDR3 is CASSHGPGEKLFF. DNA of the CDR3: TGTGCCAGCAGCCACGGACCTGGGGAAAAACTGTTTTTT. Filled out from reference TRBV11-2 and TRBJ1-4, the complete variable domain reads EAGVAQSPRYKIIEKRQSVAFWCNPISGHATLYWYQQILGQGPKLLIQFQNNGVVDDSQLPKDRFSAERLKGVDSTLKIQPAKLEDSAVYLCASSHGPGEKLFFGSGTQLSVL.

This clonotype showed up many times. The rearrangement uses TRBV5-6 and TRBJ1-2; D is unresolved. Germline-derived CDR1 and CDR2 are SGHDT and YYEEEE. V lost 2 bases and J 7 bases, leaving 15 bases between the germline ends. There are 14 residues in the CDR3. As DNA, the CDR3 is TGTGCCAGCAGCTTTTACTCATTCTCGAGTGGCTACACCTTC. This translates into CASSFYSFSSGYTF.

This clonotype was detected many times. This chain connects TRBV20-1 to TRBJ1-5, with D unclear. Germline values: CDR1 DFQATT, CDR2 SNEGSKA (reference sequence). Trimming cost V 4 bases and J 0 bases, with 19 bases left between them. There are 17 residues in the CDR3. CDR3 nucleotides: TGCAGTGCTACCAATCCCGTGCATAGGGATAGCAATCAGCCCCAGCATTTT. It specifies CSATNPVHRDSNQPQHF.

This clonotype was picked up a small number of times. A much larger clone sits a single nucleotide away, making a read error possible. The chain is built from TRBV5-1 and TRBJ2-1; D is unresolved. The CDR3 sequence is 14 residues long. Looked up from germline, CDR1 is SGHRS and CDR2 is YFSETQ. CDR3 in amino acids: CACSLDTTYNEQFF. In nucleotides, the CDR3 is TGCGCCTGCAGTTTGGATACGACCTACAATGAGCAGTTCTTC.

This clonotype was detected ten times or more. The chain combines TRBV25-1 with TRBJ2-1; possible D gene TRBD2, 5 bases. This CDR3 region has 15 residues. From germline, CDR1 is MGHDK and CDR2 SYGVNS. Deletions cut 2 bases from V and 3 bases from J, with 11 bases between. The CDR3 nucleotides read TGTGCCAGCAGTGAACTAGCTGATATCTACAATGAGCAGTTCTTC. This codes for CASSELADIYNEQFF.

Concerning this clonotype itself: It may be a read error: a sequence one base away is much more abundant. A read error is likely, as this CDR3 ends without the conserved phenylalanine or tryptophan. The genes are TRBV7-2 and TRBJ2-1; tentative D call: TRBD1 (6 bases). V gave up 3 bases and J gave up 1 base, with 7 bases separating them. The CDR3 runs 14 residues. From germline, CDR1 is SGHTA and CDR2 FQGNSA. CDR3: CASSFRGSYNEQFL. DNA of the CDR3: TGTGCCAGCAGCTTCAGGGGTTCCTACAATGAGCAGTTCCTC.

This clonotype was seen a few times. The rearrangement joins TRBV20-1 to TRBJ1-1; no clear D gene. The CDR3 sequence is 14 residues long. Deletions cut 3 bases from V and 0 bases from J, with 11 bases between. Germline values: CDR1 DFQATT, CDR2 SNEGSKA (reference sequence). CDR3 sequence: CSARRTVLNTEAFF. As DNA, the CDR3 is TGCAGTGCTAGGCGGACGGTATTGAACACTGAAGCTTTCTTT.

This clonotype has a count of ten or more. The rearrangement joins TRBV19 to TRBJ2-7; no clear D. Trimming removed 5 bases at V and 7 bases at J, with 27 bases between. The CDR3 length is 17 residues. Looked up from germline, CDR1 is LNHDA and CDR2 is SQIVND (reference sequence). The CDR3 is CASSYPPGSPAASEQYF. In DNA form, the CDR3 reads TGTGCCAGTAGTTACCCTCCCGGCAGTCCCGCCGCTTCGGAGCAGTACTTC.

This clonotype was seen repeatedly, ten times or more. The rearrangement uses TRBV20-1 and TRBJ1-5; 10 bases align to TRBD1. Germline loops: CDR1 DFQATT, CDR2 SNEGSKA (reference sequence). The CDR3 contains 15 residues. The V segment lost 1 base and the J segment 4 bases; nucleotides outside the gene matches: 4. The chain's CDR3 is CSARGDRGSNQPQHF. The CDR3 nucleotides read TGCAGTGCTAGAGGGGACAGGGGATCAAATCAGCCCCAGCATTTT.

Ten or more counts support this clonotype. The chain recombines TRBV9 with TRBJ1-5; D is uncertain. Germline V gene sequence: CDR1 SGDLS, CDR2 YYNGEE. The CDR3 has 13 residues. The ends were cut back, 3 bases at V and 3 bases at J, with 7 bases in the middle. The DNA for the CDR3 is TGTGCCAGCAGCGAACAGCTCAATCAGCCCCAGCATTTT. As protein: CASSEQLNQPQHF.